A selection of T cell receptor beta chains follows, all from one sample in a study of blood T cells in healthy people across ages. TCRdb itself ran the 5' RACE reads through MiXCR, one entry per CDR3 protein. The table shows approximately 900,000 distinct CDR3 sequences, with around 48% occurring only once. The sample taken for sequencing was blood. These receptors all stem from a man aged 25 to 45 in good health. Each CDR3 is given with its conserved first and last residue. The order of the fields is J gene, D gene, clone size, V gene, CDR3 length, CDR3 DNA, CDR3 protein. The D gene is left open where the match is weak. Clone size is stated in some rows and not others, as once, few, many or a class when expanded.

J: TRBJ1-2
D: NA
size: few
V: TRBV24-1
length: 16
DNA: TGTGCCACGCAAGACCCCGGCCGGGACGGCCACTATGGCTACACCTTC
CDR3: CATQDPGRDGHYGYTF

J: TRBJ2-7
D: NA
size: NA
V: TRBV7-9
length: 13
DNA: TGTGCCAGCAGGTCGTTAACCTCCTACGAGCAGTACTTC
CDR3: CASRSLTSYEQYF

J: TRBJ1-5
D: NA
size: few
V: TRBV4-1
length: 15
DNA: TGCGCCAGCAGCCAAGATTTGACAGTCAATCAGCCCCAGCATTTT
CDR3: CASSQDLTVNQPQHF

J: TRBJ1-4
D: NA
size: few
V: TRBV7-2
length: 14
DNA: TGTGCCAGCAGCCAAGGGGGGCCTGGAGAAAAACTGTTTTTT
CDR3: CASSQGGPGEKLFF

J: TRBJ2-7
D: TRBD2
size: once
V: TRBV5-1
length: 17
DNA: TGCGCCAGCAGCTTGGGGACTAGCGGGGGGTTCTCCTACGAGCAGTACTTC
CDR3: CASSLGTSGGFSYEQYF

J: TRBJ1-6
D: TRBD1
size: NA
V: TRBV6-5
length: 18
DNA: TGTGCCAGCAGTTACCTGGGACAGGACAGCTCCTATAATTCACCCCTCCACTTT
CDR3: CASSYLGQDSSYNSPLHF

J: TRBJ2-1
D: NA
size: NA
V: TRBV27
length: 14
DNA: TGTGCCAGCAGTTTGGGGCTAGGCGCCGATGAGCAGTTCTTC
CDR3: CASSLGLGADEQFF

J: TRBJ2-7
D: NA
size: NA
V: TRBV11-2
length: 16
DNA: TGTGCAAGCAGCTTAGAACCGGCGACCAGCTCCTGCGAGCAGTACTTC
CDR3: CASSLEPATSSCEQYF

J: TRBJ2-1
D: TRBD1
size: NA
V: TRBV27
length: 16
DNA: TGTGCCAGCAGTCGACTAACCGGGACAGGGAGCAATGAGCAGTTCTTC
CDR3: CASSRLTGTGSNEQFF

J: TRBJ2-7
D: NA
size: few
V: TRBV6-6
length: 12
DNA: TGTGCCAGCAGTTACCCAGAGGGGCCCCAGTACTTC
CDR3: CASSYPEGPQYF

J: TRBJ1-1
D: TRBD1
size: NA
V: TRBV6-6
length: 16
DNA: TGTGCCAGCGGTTACTCGGGGCAGGGGGCGAGGACTGAAGCTTTCTTT
CDR3: CASGYSGQGARTEAFF

J: TRBJ2-5
D: NA
size: few
V: TRBV11-3
length: 14
DNA: TGTGCCAGCAGCTTAGGCGGGGACCAAGAGACCCAGTACTTC
CDR3: CASSLGGDQETQYF

J: TRBJ2-3
D: TRBD2
size: many
V: TRBV2
length: 15
DNA: TGTGCCAGCAGTCGACTAGCGGGGGGTCTTGATACGCAGTATTTT
CDR3: CASSRLAGGLDTQYF

J: TRBJ2-3
D: NA
size: NA
V: TRBV29-1
length: 16
DNA: TGCAGCGCAGGACTAGATCGGGGGCTCAGGGCAGATACGCAGTATTTT
CDR3: CSAGLDRGLRADTQYF

J: TRBJ2-2
D: NA
size: NA
V: TRBV20-1
length: 14
DNA: TGCAGTGCTAAGGCCATCTCGAACACCGGGGAGCTGTTTTTT
CDR3: CSAKAISNTGELFF

J: TRBJ2-3
D: TRBD1
size: few
V: TRBV29-1
length: 14
DNA: TGCAGCGTGAACAGGGGAGATAGGACAGATACGCAGTATTTT
CDR3: CSVNRGDRTDTQYF

J: TRBJ2-3
D: NA
size: few
V: TRBV29-1
length: 15
DNA: TGCAGCGTCGAAGGTGCCACACCGATCCCAGATACGCAGTATTTT
CDR3: CSVEGATPIPDTQYF

J: TRBJ2-3
D: TRBD2
size: NA
V: TRBV3-1
length: 16
DNA: TGTGCCAGCAGCCAAGGGACTAGCCTCTCGGGAGATACGCAGTATTTT
CDR3: CASSQGTSLSGDTQYF

J: TRBJ2-7
D: NA
size: NA
V: TRBV4-3
length: 15
DNA: TGCGCCAGCAGCCAAGACCGGGGGGCCTACGACGAGCAGTACTTC
CDR3: CASSQDRGAYDEQYF

J: TRBJ2-5
D: TRBD1
size: NA
V: TRBV9
length: 17
DNA: TGTGCCAGCAGCGTAGGAGTCCTGGGACAGGGGGCAGAGACCCAGTACTTC
CDR3: CASSVGVLGQGAETQYF

J: TRBJ2-3
D: NA
size: once
V: TRBV27
length: 13
DNA: TGTGCCAGCAGTTCCCAGGCCCGAGGGACGCAGTATTTT
CDR3: CASSSQARGTQYF

J: TRBJ1-2
D: NA
size: few
V: TRBV6-5
length: 13
DNA: TGTGCCAGCAGTTACTCGACCCAGGATGGCTACACCTTC
CDR3: CASSYSTQDGYTF

J: TRBJ2-2
D: NA
size: few
V: TRBV4-3
length: 14
DNA: TGCGCCAGCAGCTTAGACGAGGGGCCCGGGGAGCTGTTTTTT
CDR3: CASSLDEGPGELFF

J: TRBJ2-7
D: TRBD2
size: NA
V: TRBV18
length: 14
DNA: TGTGCCAGCTCACTTTTGAGCGGGGACTACGAGCAGTACTTC
CDR3: CASSLLSGDYEQYF

J: TRBJ2-5
D: NA
size: NA
V: TRBV6-5
length: 14
DNA: TGTGCCAGCAGTTACGCCGGACTTCAAGAGACCCAGTACTTC
CDR3: CASSYAGLQETQYF

J: TRBJ2-5
D: TRBD1
size: many
V: TRBV2
length: 14
DNA: TGTGCCAGCAGTGCAGGGACAGGGCAAGAGACCCAGTACTTC
CDR3: CASSAGTGQETQYF

J: TRBJ1-5
D: NA
size: many
V: TRBV7-9
length: 14
DNA: TGTGCCAGCAGCTTAGGGGGCGCTTACCAGCCCCAGCATTTT
CDR3: CASSLGGAYQPQHF

J: TRBJ2-1
D: TRBD2
size: NA
V: TRBV3-1
length: 15
DNA: TGTGCCAGCAGCTTTGCGCTAGCGGAACGGGAGGAGCAGTTCTTC
CDR3: CASSFALAEREEQFF

J: TRBJ2-7
D: TRBD1
size: few
V: TRBV7-8
length: 18
DNA: TGTGCCAGCACCACGCCCGGGGCAGGGGGCGATCTCTCGGGCGAGCAGTACTTC
CDR3: CASTTPGAGGDLSGEQYF

J: TRBJ2-7
D: NA
size: NA
V: TRBV4-1
length: 14
DNA: TGCGCCAGCAGCCAAGAGAAGGGGGGCTACGAGCAGTACTTC
CDR3: CASSQEKGGYEQYF

J: TRBJ2-5
D: TRBD1
size: few
V: TRBV9
length: 15
DNA: TGTGCCAGCAGCGCGGGACAGGGGGCCGTAAAGACCCAGTACTTC
CDR3: CASSAGQGAVKTQYF

J: TRBJ2-7
D: TRBD2
size: few
V: TRBV3-1
length: 15
DNA: TGTGCCAGCAGCGCAAGCGGGGGGTTCTCCTACGAGCAGTACTTC
CDR3: CASSASGGFSYEQYF

J: TRBJ2-5
D: NA
size: NA
V: TRBV6-2/TRBV6-3
length: 15
DNA: TGTGCCAGCAGTTACTCTGGCCGAATCCAAGAGACCCAGTACTTC
CDR3: CASSYSGRIQETQYF

J: TRBJ2-7
D: NA
size: NA
V: TRBV6-1
length: 17
DNA: TGTGCCGGCAGTGCCCAAGAAGGATTCCCGAGCTCCTACGAGCAGTACTTC
CDR3: CAGSAQEGFPSSYEQYF

J: TRBJ1-2
D: NA
size: NA
V: TRBV9
length: 17
DNA: TGTGCCAGCAGCGAAGACGACGGAAGGGGCGCTAACTATGGCTACACCTTC
CDR3: CASSEDDGRGANYGYTF

J: TRBJ1-5
D: NA
size: NA
V: TRBV19
length: 14
DNA: TGTGCCAGTAGTATGGTTAGCCTCAATCAGCCCCAGCATTTT
CDR3: CASSMVSLNQPQHF

J: TRBJ1-1
D: NA
size: NA
V: TRBV12-3/TRBV12-4
length: 13
DNA: TGTGCCTGGGCTCGGTTTGGATCGTCTGAAGCTTTCTTT
CDR3: CAWARFGSSEAFF

J: TRBJ2-3
D: NA
size: NA
V: TRBV6-5
length: 14
DNA: TGTGCCAGCAGTTACTCGACAGGCACAGATACGCAGTATTTT
CDR3: CASSYSTGTDTQYF

J: TRBJ2-1
D: NA
size: NA
V: TRBV12-3/TRBV12-4
length: 12
DNA: TGTGCCAGCAGTGTGAGGGAGTTTGAGCAGTTCTTC
CDR3: CASSVREFEQFF

J: TRBJ2-5
D: TRBD2
size: NA
V: TRBV9
length: 13
DNA: TGTGCCAGCAGCGGGGCGGGGGTAGAGACCCAGTACTTC
CDR3: CASSGAGVETQYF

J: TRBJ2-7
D: TRBD1
size: NA
V: TRBV3-1
length: 13
DNA: TGTGCCAGCAGCCACTCGACAGGGCGCGAGCAGTACTTC
CDR3: CASSHSTGREQYF

J: TRBJ2-1
D: TRBD1
size: NA
V: TRBV9
length: 15
DNA: TGTGCCAGCAGCGCCGGGACAGGGGACCTTTATGAGCAGTTCTTC
CDR3: CASSAGTGDLYEQFF

J: TRBJ2-2
D: NA
size: NA
V: TRBV7-9
length: 12
DNA: TGTGCCAGCATCGAATCGGAGGTCGGGCTGTTTTTT
CDR3: CASIESEVGLFF

J: TRBJ2-3
D: NA
size: NA
V: TRBV4-3
length: 15
DNA: TGCGCCAGCAGCCCCATCACACCTTGCACAGATACGCAGTATTTT
CDR3: CASSPITPCTDTQYF

J: TRBJ2-7
D: NA
size: many
V: TRBV6-5
length: 15
DNA: TGTGCCAGCAGCGGAACAGGGATAAAGCTCTACGAGCAGTACTTC
CDR3: CASSGTGIKLYEQYF

J: TRBJ2-3
D: NA
size: many
V: TRBV5-1
length: 15
DNA: TGCGCCAGCAGCTTGGATAAGCGTTCGGGAGATACGCAGTATTTT
CDR3: CASSLDKRSGDTQYF

J: TRBJ2-7
D: NA
size: NA
V: TRBV20-1
length: 16
DNA: TGCAGTGCTTCAGCCGGACAGTGCTCCGAGGCCTACGAGCAGTACTTC
CDR3: CSASAGQCSEAYEQYF

J: TRBJ2-5
D: TRBD2
size: NA
V: TRBV29-1
length: 13
DNA: TGCAGCGGTGGACTAGCTGGTCCCGAGACCCAGTACTTC
CDR3: CSGGLAGPETQYF

J: TRBJ2-7
D: NA
size: few
V: TRBV27
length: 16
DNA: TGTGCCAGCAGTTTAAAGGCGGCAACGTACTCCTACGAGCAGTACTTC
CDR3: CASSLKAATYSYEQYF

J: TRBJ2-7
D: NA
size: NA
V: TRBV10-3
length: 15
DNA: TGTGCCATCAGCAGGGAAGGGACGGGGTCCTACGAGCAGTACTTC
CDR3: CAISREGTGSYEQYF

J: TRBJ2-2
D: TRBD2
size: NA
V: TRBV27
length: 16
DNA: TGTGCCAGCAGTTTAAGCGGGGGGGCTGTAGGCGGGGAGCTGTTTTTT
CDR3: CASSLSGGAVGGELFF

J: TRBJ2-5
D: NA
size: NA
V: TRBV11-2
length: 14
DNA: TGTGCCAGCAGCTTAGAGGTCGGGGGCTATGAGCAGTACTTC
CDR3: CASSLEVGGYEQYF

J: TRBJ2-7
D: TRBD1
size: NA
V: TRBV12-3/TRBV12-4
length: 17
DNA: TGTGCCAGCAGGACCGCCTCCGGGACAGGGGGTCGAAACGAGCAGTACTTC
CDR3: CASRTASGTGGRNEQYF

J: TRBJ2-7
D: NA
size: NA
V: TRBV4-1
length: 13
DNA: TGCGCCAGCAGCCAAAGTGGGGCCTACGAGCAGTACTTC
CDR3: CASSQSGAYEQYF

J: TRBJ2-5
D: TRBD2
size: NA
V: TRBV4-2
length: 14
DNA: TGTGCCAGCAGCCAAGAAATAGCGGGGGAGACCCAGTACTTC
CDR3: CASSQEIAGETQYF

J: TRBJ2-5
D: NA
size: NA
V: TRBV7-2
length: 13
DNA: TGTGCCACACGGGCCAGAACAGAGGAGACCCAGTACTTC
CDR3: CATRARTEETQYF

J: TRBJ2-7
D: NA
size: NA
V: TRBV29-1
length: 14
DNA: TGCAGCGTTGGCCTCGACAGTTTCTCCTACGAGCAGTACTTC
CDR3: CSVGLDSFSYEQYF